This T cell receptor beta chain was sequenced during a study of control samples from healthy donors and cancer patients. TCRdb's table, derived via immunoSEQ multiplex PCR, lists solely in-frame clones and lacks some. There are 75,000 to 95,000 clones in the sample; 85% to 95% occur only once, and about 1.5% lies in the top ten. The source material was blood. This TCR derives from a woman aged 30 to 39 in good health.

CDR3 region: CASSDGGGEQFF. CDR3 in DNA: TGTGCCAGCAGTGACGGAGGGGGTGAGCAGTTCTTC. The rearrangement links TRBV6-4 to TRBJ2-1; D assignment may be TRBD1 or TRBD2 (6 bases each). V was pared by 2 bases and J by 9 bases, with 8 bases between. Germline V CDR1 and CDR2: MRHNA, SNTAGT. CDR3 size: 12 residues.